What follows describes a single T cell receptor beta chain. Antigen: not known. Intraepithelial and lamina propria lymphocytes were released after the graft tissue was processed. TCRdb's copy holds only in-frame clones and misses some; the assay was immunoSEQ multiplex PCR. This table holds some 3,500 clones, roughly three quarters found once. This sample is part of a study of graft-versus-host responses after intestinal transplantation. Study-level background: After anti-thymocyte globulin induction, recipients took tacrolimus and steroids for approximately 3 years.

Trimming left V 0 bases short and J 3 bases short, with 9 bases between. The length of the CDR3 is 14 residues. CDR1 is SGHKS, CDR2 YYEKEE, per germline (reference sequence). The study, taken as a whole, reports: In recipient marrow, GvH clones were found, and some appeared first in ileum or blood. Some patients had graft-donor T cell macrochimerism, and their allografts showed high graft-versus-host to host-versus-graft clonal ratios.

The sample in question was ileum tissue, obtained around 17 and 21 days after intestinal transplantation. The chain combines TRBV5-5 with TRBJ1-2; no clear D. The TCR comes from a human patient who received an intestinal transplant, so some T cells may come from the graft donor. For the CDR3, the DNA is TGTGCCAGCAGCTTGGCCCGGACCGACTATGGCTACACCTTC. Translating gives CASSLARTDYGYTF.